The 20 T cell receptor beta chains in this list originate from one sample, sequenced in a study of shared clonotypes between healthy human individuals. Libraries were prepared by immunoSEQ multiplex PCR; TCRdb keeps only in-frame clonotypes and omits some of them. The sample comprises some 1.5 million clones, roughly 96% of which are singletons, and 1.2% rests with the top ten. What was sequenced was naive CD4+ T cells sorted from blood. The subset was: CD45RA+ positively selected. The receptors shown here come from a man younger than 45 in good health.

The chain employs TRBV5-1 and TRBJ2-2; a weak D match, TRBD2 (5 bases). V gave up 4 bases and J gave up 5 bases, with 18 bases separating them. The CDR3 sequence is 16 residues long. The germline V gene encodes CDR1 SGHRS and CDR2 YFSETQ. CDR3 nucleotides: TGCGCCAGCAGCCCCGGTCCGGGGATAGGGACCGGGGAGCTGTTTTTT. Translation: CASSPGPGIGTGELFF.

CDR3 in amino acids: CASSPQGFTDTQYF. For the CDR3, the DNA is TGTGCCAGCTCACCACAGGGGTTCACAGATACGCAGTATTTT. The chain joins TRBV18 to TRBJ2-3, with a weak D call TRBD1 (5 bases). Trimming cost V 1 base and J 2 bases, with 7 bases left between them. In germline, CDR1 is KGHSH, CDR2 LQKENI. This CDR3 spans 14 amino acids.

The V call is TRBV28, the J call TRBJ2-1, with unresolved D. The germline CDR1 and CDR2 sequences are MDHEN and SYDVKM. This CDR3 is 15 amino acids long. The V gene lost 5 bases and the J gene lost 0 bases, with 11 bases spanning the gap. CDR3 coding DNA: TGTGCCAGCAGTCCGGCAAGCAGCTCCTACAATGAGCAGTTCTTC. It encodes CASSPASSSYNEQFF.

The V and J genes are TRBV7-8 and TRBJ2-5; D is uncertain. Trimming stripped 5 bases from V and 5 bases from J, with 15 bases between. The V gene's germline CDR1 is SGHVS and CDR2 FQNEAQ. There are 14 residues in the CDR3. The CDR3 coding sequence is TGTGCCAGCAGCCCCCGGGCGGTGGGCGAGACCCAGTACTTC. Protein product: CASSPRAVGETQYF.

This clone appeared a single time. V and J are TRBV19 and TRBJ2-4; 7 positions agree with TRBD1. The V and J ends lost 0 bases and 6 bases, in that order; junction bases with no gene match: 11. CDR1 and CDR2 (germline): LNHDA, SQIVND (reference sequence). This CDR3 region has 17 residues. CDR3 sequence: CASSIEAGGPRGNIQYF. CDR3 DNA: TGTGCCAGTAGTATAGAGGCAGGGGGTCCACGGGGAAACATTCAGTACTTC. Supplemented by reference TRBV19 and TRBJ2-4, the full variable domain reads DGGITQSPKYLFRKEGQNVTLSCEQNLNHDAMYWYRQDPGQGLRLIYYSQIVNDFQKGDIAEGYSVSREKKESFPLTVTSAQKNPTAFYLCASSIEAGGPRGNIQYFGAGTRLSVL.

The CDR3 sequence is CASSQGRGTDTQYF. The CDR3 bases are TGTGCCAGCAGCCAGGGGCGGGGCACAGATACGCAGTATTTT. V and J are TRBV7-9 and TRBJ2-3; possible D gene TRBD1, 6 bases. V lost 5 bases, J lost 1 base, and 10 bases lay in between. The CDR3 runs to 14 residues. The germline V gene encodes CDR1 SEHNR and CDR2 FQNEAQ (reference sequence).

This clone was recorded only once. The chain joins TRBV7-2 to TRBJ2-6, with a tentative D call TRBD2 (6 bases). Germline CDR1 and CDR2: SGHTA and FQGNSA. The V end was cut by 3 bases, the J end by 0 bases, with 18 bases between. The CDR3 extends over 19 amino acids. DNA for the CDR3: TGTGCCAGCAGCTTTATTTACCGGGACTCCAGCTCTGGGGCCAACGTCCTGACTTTC. Translating gives CASSFIYRDSSSGANVLTF.

The rearrangement links TRBV18 to TRBJ2-7; 11 nucleotides line up with TRBD2. CDR1 and CDR2 (germline): KGHSH, LQKENI. V lost 4 bases to trimming and J lost 3 bases; unmatched junction nucleotides: 14. The CDR3 has 18 residues. As DNA, the CDR3 is TGTGCCAGCTCACAATTCGGACTAGCGGGTGTCGCCATCTACGAGCAGTACTTC. It specifies CASSQFGLAGVAIYEQYF.

V usage is TRBV12-5 and J usage is TRBJ1-3; D call uncertain. Germline V CDR1 and CDR2: LGHNT, FRNRAP. This CDR3 comprises 19 residues. Trimming cost V 2 bases and J 1 base, with 21 bases left between them. Written as DNA, the CDR3 is TGTGCTAGTGGTTTGTCGGCCGCGGGCTTAGGTGCATCTGGAAACACCATATATTTT. Protein: CASGLSAAGLGASGNTIYF.

The V and J genes are TRBV5-1 and TRBJ2-1, with 7 bases aligning to TRBD2. CDR1 and CDR2 from the germline V gene are SGHRS and YFSETQ. V lost 0 bases, J lost 2 bases, and 8 bases stayed unmatched. The CDR3 runs to 17 residues. As DNA, the CDR3 is TGCGCCAGCAGCTTGGTCCTAGCGGATTCTCCCTACAATGAGCAGTTCTTC. The encoded protein is CASSLVLADSPYNEQFF.

With regard to this clone: Distinct nucleotide sequences in the sample also encode this CDR3. As DNA, the CDR3 is TGTGCCAGCAGTTTGCTAGGGGGCTCCTACGAGCAGTACTTC. It yields the protein CASSLLGGSYEQYF. V gene TRBV28 combines with J gene TRBJ2-7, with a possible D match to TRBD1 (6 bases). Germline V gene sequence: CDR1 MDHEN, CDR2 SYDVKM. V dropped 3 bases and J dropped 0 bases, with 9 bases sitting between them. The CDR3 contains 14 residues.

V and J are TRBV19 and TRBJ2-2; D is undetermined. V gave up 3 bases and J gave up 5 bases, with 13 bases separating them. Germline V gene sequence: CDR1 LNHDA, CDR2 SQIVND (reference sequence). The CDR3 runs to 15 residues. The CDR3, as DNA: TGTGCCAGTAGTATCTTAGGAGTCACAACCGGGGAGCTGTTTTTT. Translation gives CASSILGVTTGELFF. Filled out from reference TRBV19 and TRBJ2-2, the complete variable domain reads DGGITQSPKYLFRKEGQNVTLSCEQNLNHDAMYWYRQDPGQGLRLIYYSQIVNDFQKGDIAEGYSVSREKKESFPLTVTSAQKNPTAFYLCASSILGVTTGELFFGEGSRLTVL.

The V and J genes are TRBV7-3 and TRBJ1-1; TRBD1 matches 7 bases. The CDR3 is 15 residues long. The trim removed 5 bases at V and 4 bases at J, leaving 10 bases unmatched. Germline V gives CDR1 SGHTA, CDR2 FQGTGA. CDR3 loop: CASSLSTGWGTEAFF. CDR3 DNA: TGTGCCAGCAGCCTATCGACAGGGTGGGGCACTGAAGCTTTCTTT.

This chain links TRBV27 with TRBJ2-1, with TRBD2 identical over 11 bases. The CDR3 totals 16 residues. The germline CDR1 and CDR2 sequences are MNHEY and SMNVEV (reference sequence). The trim removed 2 bases at V and 6 bases at J, leaving 6 bases unmatched. CDR3 sequence reads: CASSLISGRAGNEQFF. In DNA form, the CDR3 reads TGTGCCAGCAGTTTAATTAGCGGGAGGGCCGGCAATGAGCAGTTCTTC.

CDR3 nucleotide sequence: TGTGCCAGTAGTATTCTAGCGGGAGGAGGTGGAAATTACAATGAGCAGTTCTTC. Its protein is CASSILAGGGGNYNEQFF. The chain carries TRBV19 and TRBJ2-1; 11 bases fit TRBD2. CDR3 length equals 18 residues. Germline lookup yields CDR1 LNHDA and CDR2 SQIVND (reference sequence). Unmatched junction bases numbered 11, after V lost 3 bases and J lost 4 bases.

CDR3 sequence: CASSVGGGAVRGQETQYF. The CDR3 nucleotides are TGTGCCAGCAGCGTGGGGGGAGGTGCAGTGAGAGGGCAAGAGACCCAGTACTTC. This sequence joins TRBV9 and TRBJ2-5; the D gene is possibly TRBD2 (6 bases). V lost 2 bases and J lost 2, with 22 bases in between. The CDR3 sequence is 18 residues long. CDR1 and CDR2 (germline): SGDLS, YYNGEE.

The chain recombines TRBV2 with TRBJ2-4; 12 nucleotides match TRBD2. The CDR3 loop spans 17 amino acids. Trimming removed 7 bases from V and 3 bases from J; junction bases left unmatched: 10. The germline gives CDR1 SNHLY, CDR2 FYNNEI. CDR3 in amino acids: CASTFRTSGNVKNIQYF. The DNA for the CDR3 is TGTGCCAGCACCTTCCGGACTAGCGGGAATGTCAAAAACATTCAGTACTTC. Looking up the rest from reference TRBV2 and TRBJ2-4 gives the full variable domain: EPEVTQTPSHQVTQMGQEVILRCVPISNHLYFYWYRQILGQKVEFLVSFYNNEISEKSEIFDDQFSVERPDGSNFTLKIRSTKLEDSAMYFCASTFRTSGNVKNIQYFGAGTRLSVL.

J is TRBJ2-7 and V is TRBV5-1, with D perhaps given as TRBD1 or TRBD2 (5 bases each). Trimming pared 9 bases from V and 1 base from J, leaving 14 bases between. The CDR3 consists of 13 residues. Germline V CDR1 and CDR2: SGHRS, YFSETQ. CDR3 coding DNA: TGCGCCACCGCGAGGGACGGATCCTACGAGCAGTACTTC. It translates to CATARDGSYEQYF. The complete variable domain, with remaining parts taken from reference TRBV5-1 and TRBJ2-7, reads KAGVTQTPRYLIKTRGQQVTLSCSPISGHRSVSWYQQTPGQGLQFLFEYFSETQRNKGNFPGRFSGRQFSNSRSEMNVSTLELGDSALYLCATARDGSYEQYFGPGTRLTVT.

This chain joins TRBV18 and TRBJ2-1; D may be TRBD1 or TRBD2 (5 bases each). V was cut by 2 bases and J by 6 bases, with 17 bases left in between. The germline V gene has CDR1 KGHSH and CDR2 LQKENI. This CDR3 has 16 residues. In DNA, the CDR3 is TGTGCCAGCTCACCATTGACAAGTACTAGGGGCAATGAGCAGTTCTTC. It encodes CASSPLTSTRGNEQFF.

This clone was recorded once. The V call is TRBV19, the J call TRBJ2-2; D gene unclear. CDR1 is LNHDA, CDR2 SQIVND, per germline (reference sequence). The CDR3 spans 13 residues. Trimming shortened V by 5 bases and J by 8 bases, and 12 bases separated the two germline ends. The CDR3 spells CASSPGPAGELFF. CDR3 bases: TGTGCCAGTAGTCCGGGTCCGGCGGGGGAGCTGTTTTTT.